Each of the 7 T cell receptor beta chains below was sequenced from the same sample in a study of blood T cells in healthy people across ages. A J-beta primer mix and a sample-barcoded 5' primer were used in a second PCR of roughly 6 to 12 cycles. TCRdb ran MiXCR on the 5' RACE reads and lists one entry per CDR3 protein. The sample consists of approximately 730,000 distinct CDR3 sequences, roughly 43% of them appearing once. Sequencing was carried out using blood. Every receptor here comes from an older woman in good health.

The table lists this clonotype with a few counts. The rearrangement uses TRBV7-9 and TRBJ1-1; the D gene is possibly TRBD1 (6 bases). With 4 bases removed from V and 4 bases from J, the gap between germline ends came to 16 bases. The CDR3 is 15 amino acids. Looked up from germline, CDR1 is SEHNR and CDR2 is FQNEAQ (reference sequence). The CDR3 region is CASSSGGHGGTEAFF. The DNA for the CDR3 is TGTGCCAGCAGCTCCGGGGGCCATGGGGGCACTGAAGCTTTCTTT.

This clonotype came up a few times. The V and J genes are TRBV29-1 and TRBJ1-1; no clear D gene. V was cut by 6 bases and J by 3 bases, with 2 bases left in between. The germline CDR1 and CDR2 sequences are SQVTM and ANQGSEA. The length of the CDR3 is 9 residues. The CDR3 bases are TGCAGCGTGGACACTGAAGCTTTCTTT. Amino acid sequence: CSVDTEAFF.

The V and J genes are TRBV6-5 and TRBJ2-1; D might be TRBD2 (7 bases). This CDR3 is built from 16 residues. V lost 2 bases, J lost 1 base, and 12 bases lay in between. The germline CDR1 and CDR2 sequences are MNHEY and SVGAGI. As DNA, the CDR3 is TGTGCCAGCAGTTACAATCGGGGGGCATCCTACAATGAGCAGTTCTTC. As protein: CASSYNRGASYNEQFF.

The V call is TRBV7-2, the J call TRBJ2-3, with D hard to call. Germline lookup yields CDR1 SGHTA and CDR2 FQGNSA. With 3 bases removed from V and 2 bases from J, the gap between germline ends came to 9 bases. This CDR3 contains 14 residues. The CDR3 spells CASSLNFDTDTQYF. CDR3 nucleotides: TGTGCCAGCAGCTTGAACTTTGACACAGATACGCAGTATTTT.

This clonotype was counted only a few times. This chain links TRBV20-1 with TRBJ2-5, with D possibly being TRBD2 (5 bases). The V end lost 8 bases, the J end lost 2 bases, and 15 bases lay between the germline ends. The CDR3 is 13 residues long. Germline CDR1 reads DFQATT; CDR2 reads SNEGSKA (reference sequence). The CDR3 DNA is TGCAGTTACCATCCGGGAAAACAAGAGACCCAGTACTTC. This encodes CSYHPGKQETQYF.

About this clonotype: Possible read error: a much larger clone is one base away. This sequence joins TRBV10-3 and TRBJ2-5; D remains ambiguous. The end of the DNA is better explained by TRBJ2-7, so the J call may be wrong. The CDR3 contains 13 residues. Germline V gives CDR1 ENHRY, CDR2 SYGVKD. CDR3 amino acids: CAISASGDYEQYF. The CDR3 nucleotides read TGTGCCATCAGTGCTTCAGGCGACTACGAGCAGTACTTC.

V is TRBV6-2 or TRBV6-3 and J is TRBJ2-7, with 9 nucleotides matching TRBD2. CDR1 and CDR2 from the germline V gene are MNHEY and SVGEGT. This CDR3 spans 14 amino acids. After removal of 5 bases from V and 3 bases from J, the junction contained 5 bases not matched to a gene. The CDR3 is CASSDRAGGYEQYF. CDR3 coding DNA: TGTGCCAGCAGTGACAGAGCGGGAGGCTACGAGCAGTACTTC.